This T cell receptor beta chain was identified during a study of T cells after posttransplantation cyclophosphamide. Findings and caveats of the study: TRB overlap between skin or GI tissue T cells and blood was limited. After PTCy, TRB diversity resembled that of CNI/methotrexate controls.

A marrow graft followed busulfan-fludarabine conditioning, with cyclophosphamide on days +3 and +4. Trimming stripped 3 bases from V and 3 bases from J, with 3 bases between. Germline V gene sequence: CDR1 SGHDT, CDR2 YYEEEE. This CDR3 is built from 11 residues. This clone occurred many times. What it binds is unknown. Data came from immunoSEQ multiplex PCR; TCRdb stores just in-frame clones and leaves some out. The sample has several thousand clones, none seen only once; the top ten hold 4.5% to 7%. The sequence came from a male patient younger than 35 who received an allogeneic stem cell transplant from an unrelated donor, was CMV-positive, and had acute and chronic GVHD. The T cells may partly be graft donor cells. V is TRBV5-6 and J is TRBJ1-2; no definite D call. The input for sequencing was PBMCs, taken after allogeneic stem cell transplant with posttransplant cyclophosphamide. The CDR3: CASSSYYGYTF. Here the CDR3 DNA reads TGTGCCAGCAGCTCCTACTATGGCTACACCTTC.